The TCR beta chain under discussion was sequenced for a study of shared clonotypes between healthy human individuals. Study-wide points: About 5% of naive CD4 clonotypes were shared across several donors. Sampling covered blood only; tissue repertoires likely differ. Across subsets, estimated richness was generally greater for naive than for memory populations.

Trimming took 1 base from V and 5 from J; bases not matched to a gene: 5. The CDR3 is 14 amino acids. Germline CDR1 and CDR2: SEHNR and FQNEAQ (reference sequence). Note on this clone: The antigen remains unidentified.

Running of the assay took place at deep level. Assay used: immunoSEQ multiplex PCR; TCRdb lists only in-frame clones, some missing. The sample shows under 700,000 clones, roughly 96% of them seen only once. CD45RO-negative, CCR7-selected cells formed the naive CD8 fraction, which excluded terminally differentiated effector memory CD45RA+ cells. Specimen: naive CD8+ T cells sorted from blood. The source of this sequence is a woman in her twenties or thirties in good health. The V gene is TRBV7-9, the J gene TRBJ2-7, with 7 bases aligning to TRBD2. CDR3 nucleotide sequence: TGTGCCAGCAGCTTAGGCGGGAGAGGTAACGAGCAGTACTTC. Encoded protein: CASSLGGRGNEQYF.